This passage covers 3 T cell receptor beta chains from one sample sequenced in a study of blood T cells in healthy people across ages. Primers used in a second PCR of roughly 6 to 12 cycles were a sample-barcoded 5' primer and a J-beta primer mix. TCRdb passed the 5' RACE reads through MiXCR, listing each CDR3 protein once. This table holds roughly 720,000 distinct CDR3 sequences, about 53% found once. Sequencing input: blood. Every receptor here comes from a man older than 75 in good health.

This clonotype was found a few times. The chain carries TRBV6-1 and TRBJ1-2; no firm D call. Trimming shortened V by 4 bases and J by 3 bases, and 3 bases separated the two germline ends. This CDR3 region has 11 residues. Germline CDR1 and CDR2: MNHNS and SASEGT. Here the CDR3 reads CASSVYYGYTF. The CDR3 DNA sequence: TGTGCCAGCAGTGTTTACTATGGCTACACCTTC.

This clonotype appeared a few times. This chain joins TRBV29-1 and TRBJ1-2; D call uncertain. The CDR3 extends over 12 amino acids. The germline V and J ends were trimmed by 1 base and 2 bases, with 5 bases remaining between them. Germline V gene sequence: CDR1 SQVTM, CDR2 ANQGSEA. CDR3 region: CSVEAPNYGYTF. The CDR3 DNA reads TGCAGCGTTGAAGCGCCCAACTATGGCTACACCTTC.

This rearrangement joins TRBV12-3 or TRBV12-4 to TRBJ1-2; D is unresolved. The CDR3 totals 13 residues. Trimming stripped 8 bases from V and 4 bases from J, with 14 bases between. The CDR3 region has the DNA TGTGCCAGCGGCCGAGGGATGTTCTATGGCTACACCTTC. This gives the protein CASGRGMFYGYTF.